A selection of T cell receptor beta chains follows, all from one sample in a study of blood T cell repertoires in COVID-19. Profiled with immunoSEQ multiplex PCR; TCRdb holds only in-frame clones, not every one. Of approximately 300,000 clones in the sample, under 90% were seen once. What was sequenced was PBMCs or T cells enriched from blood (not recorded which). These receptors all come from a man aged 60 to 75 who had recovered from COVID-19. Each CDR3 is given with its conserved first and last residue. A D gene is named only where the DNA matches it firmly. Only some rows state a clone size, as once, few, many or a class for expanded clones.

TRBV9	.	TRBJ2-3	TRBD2	TGTGCCAGCAGCGCCGGACTAGCGGGAGTAGATACGCAGTATTTT	CASSAGLAGVDTQYF
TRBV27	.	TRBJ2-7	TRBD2	TGTGCCAGCAGTTCGACGGGACTAGCGGTTTCCTACGAGCAGTACTTC	CASSSTGLAVSYEQYF
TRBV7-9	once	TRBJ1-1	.	TGTGCCAGCAGCCCCTGGGGGGGCGCCACTGAAGCTTTCTTT	CASSPWGGATEAFF
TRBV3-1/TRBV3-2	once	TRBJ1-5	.	TGTGCCAGCAGCGCAGCGCGGGGCAATCAGCCCCAGCATTTT	CASSAARGNQPQHF
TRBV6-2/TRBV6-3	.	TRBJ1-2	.	TGTGCCAGCTGCCTTTTTGTGCAGGGTTGTGGCTACACCTTC	CASCLFVQGCGYTF
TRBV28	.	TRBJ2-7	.	TGTGCCAGCAGATTTCCGGGGCTGGGGGAGGCCTACGAGCAGTACTTC	CASRFPGLGEAYEQYF
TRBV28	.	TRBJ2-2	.	TGTGCCAGCAGTCTGCGTCTGGTCACCGGGGAGCTGTTTTTT	CASSLRLVTGELFF
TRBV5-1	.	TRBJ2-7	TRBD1	TGCGCCAGCAGCAATGGACAGGGGGCCTCCGAGCAGTACTTC	CASSNGQGASEQYF
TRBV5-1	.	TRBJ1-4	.	TGCGCCAGCAGCGAACAGGGAATCGAGGGCGAAAAACTGTTTTTT	CASSEQGIEGEKLFF
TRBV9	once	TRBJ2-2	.	TGTGCCAGCAGCGTTATAACGAACACCGGGGAGCTGTTTTTT	CASSVITNTGELFF
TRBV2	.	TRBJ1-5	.	TGTGCCAGCAGAGACAGGCCCTATAGCAATCAGCCCCAGCATTTT	CASRDRPYSNQPQHF
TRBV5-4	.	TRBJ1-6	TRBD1	TGTGCCAGCAGCTTGACCCCGGGACAGGCGGCTGATTCACCCCTCCACTTT	CASSLTPGQAADSPLHF
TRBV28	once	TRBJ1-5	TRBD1	TGTGCCAGCAGCTACGGGACAGGGGAAGGGCAGCCCCAGCATTTT	CASSYGTGEGQPQHF
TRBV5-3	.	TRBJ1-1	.	TGTGCCAGAAGCAAGGGGGTTTGGACTGAAGCTTTCTTT	CARSKGVWTEAFF
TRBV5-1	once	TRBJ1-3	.	TGCGCCAGCAGCTGGGTCGGAAAAGGGGATGGAAACACCATATATTTT	CASSWVGKGDGNTIYF
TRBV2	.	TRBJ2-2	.	TGTGCCAGCACCGGTGTCACCGGGGAGCTGTTTTTT	CASTGVTGELFF
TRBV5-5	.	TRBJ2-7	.	TGTGCCAGCAGCTTAGGACATATGGATCCCTACGAGCAGTACTTC	CASSLGHMDPYEQYF
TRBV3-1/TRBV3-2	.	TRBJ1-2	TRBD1	TGTGCCAGCAGCCAGACAGGGGGAGAGGTCGGCTACACCTTC	CASSQTGGEVGYTF
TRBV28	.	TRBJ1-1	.	TGTGCCAGCAGTCCTTGGACAGAGTTTCAAGCTTTCTTT	CASSPWTEFQAFF
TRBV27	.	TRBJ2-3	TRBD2	TGTGCCAGCAGTTTCCCCGAGGATAGCGGGAGCACAGATACGCAGTATTTT	CASSFPEDSGSTDTQYF
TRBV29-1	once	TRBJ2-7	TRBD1	TGCAGCATACGGACAGGGCCATACGAGCAGTACTTC	CSIRTGPYEQYF
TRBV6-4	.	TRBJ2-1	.	TGTGCCAGCAAACGGACGGGGACTGATGAGCAGTTCTTC	CASKRTGTDEQFF
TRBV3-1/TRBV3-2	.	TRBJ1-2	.	TGTGCCAGCAGCCAAGATGCCACAGGGAGAAGGGGCTATGGCTACACCTTC	CASSQDATGRRGYGYTF
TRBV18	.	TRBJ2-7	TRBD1	TGTGCCAGCTCCCCACCGTCGACAGGGCACAACGAGCAGTACTTC	CASSPPSTGHNEQYF
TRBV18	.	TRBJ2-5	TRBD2	TGTGCCAGCTCACCCCTTTCAGCGGGAGGAGAGACCCAGTACTTC	CASSPLSAGGETQYF
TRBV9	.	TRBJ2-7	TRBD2	TGTGCCAGCAGCGTAGGCGGGGGGAGGTCCTACGAGCAGTACTTC	CASSVGGGRSYEQYF
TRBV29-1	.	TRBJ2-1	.	TGCAGCGTTGACTCAGGGGACCCCAAATGTTTCTTC	CSVDSGDPKCFF
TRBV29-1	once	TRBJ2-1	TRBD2	TGCAGCGTTGAGAAGGTAGCGGGGACTTACAATGAGCAGTTCTTC	CSVEKVAGTYNEQFF
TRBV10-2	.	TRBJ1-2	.	TGCGCCAGCAGCCTACAGGGCTATGGCTACACCTTC	CASSLQGYGYTF
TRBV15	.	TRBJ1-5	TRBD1	TGTGCCACCAGCAACAGGGGGATCGGCAATCAGCCCCAGCATTTT	CATSNRGIGNQPQHF
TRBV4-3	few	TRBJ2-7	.	TGCGCCAGCAGCCAAGACAGGGAACTTACAGCCTCCTACGAGCAGTACTTC	CASSQDRELTASYEQYF
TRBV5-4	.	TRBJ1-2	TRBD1	TGTGCCAGCACTGGTGGACAGGCAACCTATGGCTACACCTTC	CASTGGQATYGYTF